This passage covers 25 T cell receptor beta chains from one sample sequenced in a study of control samples from healthy donors and cancer patients. The assay was immunoSEQ multiplex PCR, and TCRdb's table has in-frame clones only and misses some. The sample lists about 160,000 clones; around 90% were seen once. Sequenced material: blood. These receptors originate from a man aged 25-40 years in good health.

This rearrangement joins TRBV19 to TRBJ2-3; tentative D call: TRBD2 (6 bases). The CDR3 totals 15 residues. Trimming took 5 bases from V and 7 from J, leaving 19 bases between them. The germline V gene encodes CDR1 LNHDA and CDR2 SQIVND (reference sequence). The CDR3 loop reads CASSSPDKEGNTQYF. In DNA, the CDR3 is TGTGCCAGTAGTTCTCCGGACAAGGAGGGGAATACGCAGTATTTT.

The chain employs TRBV27 and TRBJ2-7; maybe TRBD1 (6 bases). Trimming removed 7 bases at V and 4 bases at J, with 17 bases between. The CDR3 is 14 amino acids. Germline V lookup: CDR1 MNHEY, CDR2 SMNVEV (reference sequence). CDR3 loop: CASTPLDRSYEQYF. The DNA of the CDR3 is TGTGCCAGCACCCCGCTGGACAGATCTTACGAGCAGTACTTC.

J is TRBJ1-4 and V is TRBV5-8; possible D gene TRBD1, 6 bases. CDR3 length: 14 residues. Germline V lookup: CDR1 SGHTS, CDR2 YDEGEE. V gave up 6 bases and J gave up 5 bases, with 14 bases separating them. In DNA, the CDR3 is TGTGCCAGCACACCGGACAGCTCAAATGAAAAACTGTTTTTT. Translated: CASTPDSSNEKLFF.

This chain uses TRBV28 with TRBJ1-1, with D tentatively TRBD1 (6 bases). CDR3 length: 15 amino acids. CDR1 is MDHEN, CDR2 SYDVKM, per germline. V was shortened by 8 bases and J by 1 base, with 17 bases between the two germline ends. The CDR3 DNA is TGTGCCAGCTTGGGGGGGCGATTGGGGAACACTGAAGCTTTCTTT. Its translation: CASLGGRLGNTEAFF.

The chain joins TRBV27 to TRBJ1-1; D gene ambiguous. Germline V gene data show CDR1 as MNHEY and CDR2 as SMNVEV (reference sequence). V dropped 6 bases and J dropped 8 bases, with 13 bases sitting between them. The CDR3 is 12 residues long. The CDR3 here is CASRGRGPEAFF. For the CDR3, the DNA is TGTGCCAGCAGGGGGAGAGGCCCCGAAGCTTTCTTT.

The rearrangement links TRBV6-2 or TRBV6-3 to TRBJ2-7, with 10 bases lining up with TRBD2. V gave up 5 bases and J gave up 0 bases; unmatched junction bases: 4. Germline CDR1 and CDR2: MNHEY and SVGEGT. The CDR3 runs 15 residues. CDR3 DNA sequence: TGTGCCAGCAGTCTAGCGGGAGACGGCTCCTACGAGCAGTACTTC. This sequence encodes CASSLAGDGSYEQYF.

The rearrangement uses TRBV3-1 (or the pseudogene TRBV3-2) and TRBJ1-2, with D possibly TRBD1 on 5 matching bases. Germline V gives CDR1 LGHDT, CDR2 YNNKEL (reference sequence). The CDR3 loop spans 15 amino acids. Trimming took off 0 bases at V and 7 bases at J, with 15 bases between the two ends. The CDR3 loop reads CASSQDRVGGSGYTF. The CDR3 nucleotides read TGTGCCAGCAGCCAAGATCGGGTGGGGGGTTCTGGCTACACCTTC.

This clone was counted a few times. The chain joins TRBV14 to TRBJ1-3; unclear D gene. CDR1 is SGHDN, CDR2 FVKESK, per germline. The length of the CDR3 is 14 residues. Trimming took 1 base from V and 5 from J, leaving 9 bases between them. DNA of the CDR3: TGTGCCAGCAGCCAAGTTCTCCAGAGAAACACCATATATTTT. Its protein product is CASSQVLQRNTIYF.

The gene calls are TRBV9 and TRBJ2-1; maybe TRBD2 (6 bases). The CDR3 loop spans 17 amino acids. The V gene lost 0 bases and the J gene lost 1 base, with 14 bases spanning the gap. Germline CDR1 is SGDLS and CDR2 is YYNGEE. CDR3 DNA sequence: TGTGCCAGCAGCGTAGGCGGGACCATCTTATCCTACAATGAGCAGTTCTTC. This codes for CASSVGGTILSYNEQFF.

The chain joins TRBV19 to TRBJ2-3; D gene ambiguous. The CDR3 runs to 17 residues. Looked up from germline, CDR1 is LNHDA and CDR2 is SQIVND (reference sequence). Trimming took off 2 bases at V and 0 bases at J, with 15 bases between the two ends. Here the CDR3 reads CASSIIGARTSTDTQYF. CDR3 nucleotides: TGTGCCAGTAGTATAATCGGTGCTCGAACTAGCACAGATACGCAGTATTTT. Filled out from reference TRBV19 and TRBJ2-3, the complete variable domain reads DGGITQSPKYLFRKEGQNVTLSCEQNLNHDAMYWYRQDPGQGLRLIYYSQIVNDFQKGDIAEGYSVSREKKESFPLTVTSAQKNPTAFYLCASSIIGARTSTDTQYFGPGTRLTVL.

The V gene is TRBV25-1, the J gene TRBJ2-5; a possible D gene is TRBD2 (6 bases). V was clipped by 10 bases and J by 5 bases, with 17 bases between them. This CDR3 region has 13 residues. CDR1 is MGHDK and CDR2 is SYGVNS in the germline V gene. The CDR3 reads CATRKSAGETQYF. CDR3 DNA: TGTGCCACCCGAAAGAGCGCGGGGGAGACCCAGTACTTC. The entire variable domain, with the rest obtained from reference TRBV25-1 and TRBJ2-5, is as follows: EADIYQTPRYLVIGTGKKITLECSQTMGHDKMYWYQQDPGMELHLIHYSYGVNSTEKGDLSSESTVSRIRTEHFPLTLESARPSHTSQYLCATRKSAGETQYFGPGTRLLVL.

The chain uses TRBV9 and TRBJ1-3; a weak D match, TRBD1 (6 bases). Deletions cut 0 bases from V and 2 bases from J, with 9 bases between. The CDR3 contains 15 residues. CDR1 SGDLS and CDR2 YYNGEE come from the germline V gene. The CDR3 region is CASSVAGVAGNTIYF. DNA of the CDR3: TGTGCCAGCAGCGTAGCAGGGGTTGCTGGAAACACCATATATTTT.

This clone has just one count. The chain recombines TRBV3-1 (or the pseudogene TRBV3-2) with TRBJ1-2; tentative D call: TRBD1 (5 bases). This CDR3 contains 13 residues. The V gene's germline CDR1 is LGHDT and CDR2 YNNKEL (reference sequence). Trimming removed 4 bases at V and 5 bases at J, with 11 bases between. The CDR3 loop is CASSPRDPYGYTF. The CDR3 DNA is TGTGCCAGCAGCCCCCGGGACCCATATGGCTACACCTTC.

This chain joins TRBV11-3 and TRBJ2-7; D gene ambiguous. Trimming removed 6 bases from V and 1 base from J, with 16 bases in between. The CDR3 has 15 amino acids. Germline CDR1 reads SGHNT; CDR2 reads YENEEA. Here the CDR3 reads CASRATVDGSYEQYF. Here the CDR3 DNA reads TGTGCCAGCAGGGCCACCGTCGACGGTTCCTACGAGCAGTACTTC.

Note on this clone: Its ends do not fully match the called genes, so a read error is possible. The V gene is TRBV6-5, the J gene TRBJ1-2; D gene uncertain. The CDR3 spans 12 residues. The germline CDR1 and CDR2 sequences are MNHEY and SVGAGI. The CDR3 here is CASQVGRYVYTF. For the CDR3, the DNA is TGTGCCAGCCAAGTGGGAAGATATGTCTACACCTTC.

The V and J genes are TRBV5-6 and TRBJ1-3, with D possibly being TRBD1 (6 bases). Deletions cut 4 bases from V and 0 bases from J, with 8 bases between. The CDR3 covers 14 residues. The germline V gene has CDR1 SGHDT and CDR2 YYEEEE. CDR3 amino acids: CASSRTVSGNTIYF. In nucleotides, the CDR3 is TGTGCCAGCAGCCGGACAGTCTCTGGAAACACCATATATTTT. Looking up the rest from reference TRBV5-6 and TRBJ1-3 gives the full variable domain: DAGVTQSPTHLIKTRGQQVTLRCSPKSGHDTVSWYQQALGQGPQFIFQYYEEEERQRGNFPDRFSGHQFPNYSSELNVNALLLGDSALYLCASSRTVSGNTIYFGEGSWLTVV.

The chain's CDR3 is CASSPGGWKNYGYTF. The CDR3 DNA follows: TGTGCCAGCAGCCCCGGGGGTTGGAAGAACTATGGCTACACCTTC. V and J are TRBV2 and TRBJ1-2; possibly TRBD1 for D (5 bases). Germline V gene sequence: CDR1 SNHLY, CDR2 FYNNEI. V lost 6 bases and J 2 bases, leaving 16 bases between the germline ends. CDR3 length equals 15 residues.

This sequence joins TRBV18 and TRBJ1-2; D is unresolved. This CDR3 has 15 residues. CDR1 and CDR2 from the germline V gene are KGHSH and LQKENI. V lost 3 bases to trimming and J lost 5 bases, with 16 bases between them. The CDR3 is CASSPAPLRGYGYTF. Here the CDR3 DNA reads TGTGCCAGCTCACCGGCTCCTCTCCGAGGTTATGGCTACACCTTC.

A word on this clone: The sample contains more than one DNA sequence encoding this CDR3. The chain combines TRBV7-2 with TRBJ1-1; the D gene is possibly TRBD1 (6 bases). Between the trimmed V and J ends, which lost 5 bases and 5 bases, there was a span of 21 bases. Germline CDR1 reads SGHTA; CDR2 reads FQGNSA. This CDR3 region has 16 residues. The CDR3 reads CASSPIVGQGITEAFF. CDR3 nucleotides: TGTGCCAGCAGCCCGATAGTGGGACAAGGGATAACTGAAGCTTTCTTT.

The chain couples TRBV29-1 to TRBJ1-1; 8 bases are shared with TRBD1. V was clipped by 7 bases and J by 4 bases; unmatched bases: 8. This CDR3 spans 13 amino acids. Germline V gives CDR1 SQVTM, CDR2 ANQGSEA. In DNA form, the CDR3 reads TGCAGCGCCAGGACAGGGATTGGCACTGAAGCTTTCTTT. Its protein product is CSARTGIGTEAFF.

The chain is built from TRBV2 and TRBJ2-5; D assignment may be TRBD1 or TRBD2 (5 bases each). V lost 6 bases, J lost 7 bases, and 18 bases lay in between. The V gene's germline CDR1 is SNHLY and CDR2 FYNNEI. This CDR3 is built from 14 residues. The CDR3 DNA follows: TGTGCCAGCAGCGAGGCCCCGGGAAGGGGGACCCAGTACTTC. Translation: CASSEAPGRGTQYF.

The genes are TRBV19 and TRBJ1-5; TRBD1 matches at 7 bases. The V segment lost 8 bases and the J segment 6 bases; nucleotides outside the gene matches: 13. Germline V gene data show CDR1 as LNHDA and CDR2 as SQIVND (reference sequence). This CDR3 has 15 residues. The CDR3 protein is CASRTGASQGQPQHF. CDR3 DNA: TGTGCCAGTCGCACAGGGGCATCACAGGGTCAGCCCCAGCATTTT.

The V call is TRBV12-3 or TRBV12-4, the J call TRBJ2-2; D ambiguous. V was pared by 7 bases and J by 7 bases, with 10 bases between. This CDR3 is built from 12 residues. The CDR3 DNA sequence: TGTGCCAGCACTAGAGTTGACGGGGAGCTGTTTTTT. Translation gives CASTRVDGELFF.

V gene TRBV9 combines with J gene TRBJ1-6; 8 nucleotides align to TRBD1. After removal of 6 bases from V and 8 bases from J, the junction contained 7 bases not matched to a gene. This CDR3 contains 14 residues. Germline CDR1 SGDLS, CDR2 YYNGEE. The CDR3 nucleotides are TGTGCCAGCAAGGCGGGACAGGTAGATTCACCCCTCCACTTT. This encodes CASKAGQVDSPLHF.

This rearrangement joins TRBV28 to TRBJ1-2; 9 bases align to TRBD1. Germline CDR1 is MDHEN and CDR2 is SYDVKM. The CDR3 spans 16 residues. J was trimmed by 6 bases and V by 6 bases; bases with no gene match: 14. CDR3 protein: CASSSQGAKKIDGYTF. DNA of the CDR3: TGTGCCAGCAGCTCACAGGGGGCAAAGAAGATTGATGGCTACACCTTC.